These 21 T cell receptor beta chains were all obtained from the same sample, sequenced in a study of blood T cell repertoires in COVID-19 (dated by TCRdb to 2020 to 2021). The receptor library was made with the immunoSEQ multiplex PCR assay. This immuneACCESS table, as held by TCRdb, lists in-frame sequences with V and J called but not all clones. Of the missing ones, under half trace to an unresolved V gene in checked studies; the others have no known cause. The sample table records around 270,000 clones; approximately 86% of these occur just once. The ten largest clones add up to around 5.1% of the sample. Sequencing was performed on peripheral blood. These receptors all stem from a woman aged 60-75 years with COVID-19, enrolled during active disease.

The chain employs TRBV6-6 and TRBJ1-1; D is ambiguous. Looked up from germline, CDR1 is MNHNY and CDR2 is SVGAGI (reference sequence). Trimming took 0 bases from V and 1 from J, leaving 9 bases between them. The CDR3 is made up of 15 amino acids. The CDR3: CASSYSPGANTEAFF. CDR3 nucleotides: TGTGCCAGCAGTTACTCGCCAGGTGCGAACACTGAAGCTTTCTTT.

The chain is built from TRBV2 and TRBJ1-2, with unresolved D. Germline V CDR1 and CDR2: SNHLY, FYNNEI. The ends were cut back, 8 bases at V and 4 bases at J, with 11 bases in the middle. This CDR3 region has 12 residues. The CDR3 loop reads CASLRLTYGYTF. The CDR3 nucleotides read TGTGCCAGCCTCAGGTTAACCTATGGCTACACCTTC.

In its sample, this clone was seen once. The chain combines TRBV6-5 with TRBJ1-5, with D tentatively TRBD1 (5 bases). CDR3 length: 13 amino acids. Trimming pared 4 bases from V and 7 bases from J, leaving 11 bases between. Germline lookup yields CDR1 MNHEY and CDR2 SVGAGI. The CDR3 DNA reads as TGTGCCAGCAGTTCCAGCAGGGCCCAGCCCCAGCATTTT. Amino acid sequence: CASSSSRAQPQHF.

V gene TRBV24-1 combines with J gene TRBJ2-3, with D possibly being TRBD2 (5 bases). CDR1 and CDR2 (germline): KGHDR, SFDVKD. The CDR3 is 15 residues long. Trimming pared 5 bases from V and 3 bases from J, leaving 14 bases between. CDR3 loop: CATSGRGSRTDTQYF. The CDR3 DNA reads TGTGCCACCAGTGGGAGAGGGAGTAGGACAGATACGCAGTATTTT.

The chain recombines TRBV7-9 with TRBJ1-3, with 10 bases fitting TRBD1. J was trimmed by 0 bases and V by 5 bases; bases with no gene match: 13. Germline lookup yields CDR1 SEHNR and CDR2 FQNEAQ (reference sequence). The CDR3 totals 19 residues. CDR3 sequence reads: CASSRGTGVWDYSGNTIYF. DNA for the CDR3: TGTGCCAGCAGCAGAGGGACAGGGGTTTGGGACTACTCTGGAAACACCATATATTTT.

The chain couples TRBV28 to TRBJ1-4; D is possibly TRBD1 (5 bases). CDR3 length: 12 residues. The V gene lost 3 bases and the J gene lost 8 bases, with 7 bases spanning the gap. Germline CDR1 is MDHEN and CDR2 is SYDVKM. CDR3 DNA: TGTGCCAGCAGTTTCGGGGGGGAAAAACTGTTTTTT. Amino acid sequence: CASSFGGEKLFF.

This clone showed up just a few times. In nucleotides, the CDR3 is TGTGCCACCAGTGATAGGGGATTTCAGCCCCAGCATTTT. Its protein is CATSDRGFQPQHF. The rearrangement links TRBV24-1 to TRBJ1-5, with D possibly being TRBD1 (5 bases). Germline-derived CDR1 and CDR2 are KGHDR and SFDVKD. The CDR3 is made up of 13 amino acids. Trimming removed 3 bases from V and 6 bases from J, with 8 bases in between.

This clone was found once. The rearrangement uses TRBV28 and TRBJ2-7, with 7 bases fitting TRBD1. Germline CDR1 is MDHEN and CDR2 is SYDVKM. The CDR3 has 12 residues. Losses at the gene ends were 2 bases for V and 6 bases for J; bases not matched to a gene: 1. The CDR3 sequence: CASSLPGGEQYF. For the CDR3, the DNA is TGTGCCAGCAGTTTACCAGGGGGCGAGCAGTACTTC.

This rearrangement joins TRBV24-1 to TRBJ2-3, with 11 bases fitting TRBD2. The CDR3 extends over 18 amino acids. V shed 3 bases and J 6 bases; nucleotides not matched to a gene: 13. Germline lookup yields CDR1 KGHDR and CDR2 SFDVKD. Here the CDR3 reads CATSDPYVAGGPLDTQYF. In DNA form, the CDR3 reads TGTGCCACCAGTGATCCTTATGTAGCGGGAGGGCCTTTGGATACGCAGTATTTT.

V gene TRBV5-1 combines with J gene TRBJ2-1; 8 bases fit TRBD1. Germline CDR1 SGHRS, CDR2 YFSETQ. V shed 4 bases, J shed 9 bases, and the junction held 9 bases outside the gene matches. The CDR3 is made up of 14 amino acids. CDR3 bases: TGCGCCAGCAGCACGGACAGGGTAGGCGGTGAGCAGTTCTTC. It specifies CASSTDRVGGEQFF.

The gene calls are TRBV24-1 and TRBJ2-1, with TRBD2 matching over 7 bases. Germline values: CDR1 KGHDR, CDR2 SFDVKD. The CDR3 is 18 residues long. The V and J ends lost 3 bases and 0 bases, in that order; junction bases with no gene match: 10. For the CDR3, the DNA is TGTGCCACCAGTGATCAACCCCTGGGGACTAACTCCTACAATGAGCAGTTCTTC. Its protein product is CATSDQPLGTNSYNEQFF.

This clone was found a few times. The rearrangement links TRBV2 to TRBJ2-1, with D perhaps TRBD2 (6 bases). The length of the CDR3 is 13 residues. Germline assignment: CDR1 SNHLY and CDR2 FYNNEI. Trimming took 3 bases from V and 9 from J, leaving 12 bases between them. CDR3 DNA sequence: TGTGCCAGCAGTGAGGGGGGAGATGCTGAGCAGTTCTTC. This translates into CASSEGGDAEQFF.

The V and J genes are TRBV19 and TRBJ2-3, with TRBD2 matching 7 bases. V lost 8 bases to trimming and J lost 2 bases; unmatched junction nucleotides: 16. The CDR3 length is 17 residues. The germline V gene has CDR1 LNHDA and CDR2 SQIVND (reference sequence). CDR3 amino acids: CASSPMPWGGNTDTQYF. The CDR3 DNA sequence: TGTGCCAGTTCCCCCATGCCCTGGGGGGGGAACACAGATACGCAGTATTTT.

The chain employs TRBV6-5 and TRBJ1-5, with 9 bases lining up with TRBD1. The CDR3 runs 14 residues. Germline CDR1 reads MNHEY; CDR2 reads SVGAGI. The trim removed 8 bases at V and 3 bases at J, leaving 5 bases unmatched. This CDR3 is CASRGTGPNQPQHF. CDR3 bases: TGTGCCAGCCGGGGGACAGGGCCCAATCAGCCCCAGCATTTT.

This rearrangement joins TRBV15 to TRBJ1-1; 8 nucleotides match TRBD1. V trimming: 3 bases; J trimming: 0 bases; junction bases outside the gene matches: 3. CDR3 length: 15 residues. Looked up from germline, CDR1 is LNHNV and CDR2 is YYDKDF (reference sequence). The CDR3 here is CATSSRQGMNTEAFF. In DNA form, the CDR3 reads TGTGCCACCAGCAGTAGACAGGGGATGAACACTGAAGCTTTCTTT.

The V call is TRBV19, the J call TRBJ2-1, with D possibly matching TRBD2 (6 bases). Trimming shortened V by 1 base and J by 6 bases, and 13 bases separated the two germline ends. The CDR3 has 15 amino acids. Per the germline V gene, CDR1 is LNHDA and CDR2 is SQIVND (reference sequence). This CDR3 is CASSIAGVEGNEQFF. For the CDR3, the DNA is TGTGCCAGTAGTATAGCGGGAGTCGAGGGCAATGAGCAGTTCTTC.

This chain uses TRBV11-3 with TRBJ2-7, with 11 nucleotides matching TRBD1. The germline V gene has CDR1 SGHNT and CDR2 YENEEA. This CDR3 spans 16 amino acids. Trimming took 1 base from V and 5 from J; bases not matched to a gene: 7. The CDR3 spells CASSLVHRDRGDEQYF. The CDR3 DNA sequence: TGTGCCAGCAGCTTAGTCCACCGGGACAGGGGGGACGAGCAGTACTTC.

The V gene is TRBV30, the J gene TRBJ1-4; D remains ambiguous. Germline lookup yields CDR1 GTSNPN and CDR2 SVGIG (reference sequence). V lost 6 bases to trimming and J lost 3 bases, with 11 bases between them. This CDR3 has 13 amino acids. The CDR3 nucleotides read TGTGCCTGTTCAGTCATACCTAATGAAAAACTGTTTTTT. Its translation is CACSVIPNEKLFF.

The chain recombines TRBV7-3 with TRBJ2-1; 13 nucleotides align to TRBD2. Germline CDR1 reads SGHTA; CDR2 reads FQGTGA. V dropped 5 bases and J dropped 8; count of bases not matched to a gene: 9. This CDR3 region has 16 residues. The CDR3 DNA is TGTGCCAGCAGCAAAGGACTAGCGGGAGTCGGCTATGAGCAGTTCTTC. As protein: CASSKGLAGVGYEQFF.

The V and J genes are TRBV5-6 and TRBJ2-7; perhaps TRBD2 as D (6 bases). Germline lookup yields CDR1 SGHDT and CDR2 YYEEEE. The CDR3 has 15 amino acids. V dropped 1 base and J dropped 1 base, with 12 bases sitting between them. DNA of the CDR3: TGTGCCAGCAGCTTGCTCGGGAGACTTTCCTACGAGCAGTACTTC. Translating gives CASSLLGRLSYEQYF.

V and J are TRBV20-1 and TRBJ1-6; D gene ambiguous. CDR3 length: 13 amino acids. Germline values: CDR1 DFQATT, CDR2 SNEGSKA (reference sequence). V was trimmed by 3 bases and J by 9 bases, leaving 12 bases between them. The CDR3 here is CSASVMAPSPLHF. The CDR3 DNA reads TGCAGTGCTAGTGTCATGGCCCCTTCACCCCTCCACTTT.